This paragraph reports one TCR beta chain. The CDR3 has 15 amino acids. Trimming removed 2 bases at V and 3 bases at J, with 12 bases between. These data belong to a study of response to subunit inactivated influenza vaccine. TCRdb independently ran MiXCR on the RT-PCR reads; one entry per CDR3 protein. The data show 650,000 to 800,000 distinct CDR3 sequences, with approximately 17% seen just once and roughly a tenth held by the top ten. The starting material was PBMCs from blood, obtained more than 4 days after vaccination. The source of this sequence is a man aged 45-65 years who received an inactivated influenza vaccine. V usage is TRBV12-3 or TRBV12-4 and J usage is TRBJ2-3; D gene uncertain. This CDR3 reads CASSLNRIGTDTQYF. Written as DNA, the CDR3 is TGTGCCAGCAGTTTAAATAGGATAGGGACAGATACGCAGTATTTT.